This T cell receptor (beta chain) was obtained from a study of T cell responses to AZD1222 COVID-19 vaccine listed by TCRdb under 2021. About the full investigation: TCR sequencing covered 230 to 250 trial participants: 207 given two doses of AZD1222 and 26 given two doses of MenACWY control vaccine. Enrollment into the trials was organized by age into subgroups of 18-55, 56-69 and 70-plus years, and those subgroups contained roughly 140, 27 and 60 TCR-sequenced participants, respectively.

Points the paper makes about the study in general: Only a handful of AZD1222 recipients were SARS-CoV-2 seropositive at baseline, limiting conclusions about previously exposed vaccinees. In the small 56-69-year group, the increase in depth fell short of significance, most likely because of low power. Reportedly, almost half of the unique spike-specific TCRs recognized epitopes lying outside the regions that are mutated in the B.1.351 and B.1.1.7 variants. Because no day 14 peak-response samples were available, repertoires were characterized only after the peak T cell response. CD4 TCRs associated with the vaccine covered the entire spike protein, and the dominant responses were in regions 160-218 and 743-854. Participants were mostly white British and included more females than males, and it was suggested by the authors that clonal diversity may have been underestimated. Spike-specific TCR breadth and depth rose significantly after two AZD1222 doses compared with day 0 and with MenACWY recipients.

This clone has only a few counts. Its binding antigen is unknown. One base away there is no much larger clone; base qualities are not given. The germline V gene (reference sequence) provides CDR1 SEHNR and CDR2 FQNEAQ. Cut back by 5 bases and 6 bases, the V and J ends lie 13 bases apart. The CDR3 sequence holds 14 residues, the cysteine and phenylalanine included. The entry retains the CDR3 DNA only, 42 bases that are in frame from base 1. The CDR3 regions of human TCRbeta chains were analyzed by immunosequencing. The paper's processing steps were these. Repertoire TCRs were checked for matches against a reference library of SARS-CoV-2-specific TCRs that had been generated using the MIRA antigen-specificity platform. Breadth was defined as the fraction of unique TCRs that were SARS-CoV-2-associated. Depth was defined as the fraction of total T cells that were SARS-CoV-2-associated. Using the MIRA data, every spike-specific TCR was mapped to the spike region that the TCR reacted to and assigned to either a CD4 or a CD8 class. Log10-transformed breadth and depth values were compared by one-way ANOVA with Sidak's multiple comparisons tests. This immuneACCESS table, as held by TCRdb, lists in-frame sequences with V and J called but not all clones. Of the missing ones, under half trace to an unresolved V gene in checked studies; the others have no known cause. The DNA gave D and trimming, while V, J and clone size come from that table. This sample lists around 150,000 clones; more than 90% were detected once. The ten most abundant clones make up 2.5% to 4% of the sample.

The time point label here, explained by the study, means: about 28 days (+/-7) after the second vaccine dose. AZD1222 recipients whose second dose came at about 4 weeks and those whose second dose came at about 12 weeks were combined into one group, since spike-specific TCR depth and breadth did not differ between the two schedules. Vaccinee samples came from UK trials COV001 and COV002, including a single-blind randomized controlled phase 2/3 trial of AZD1222 (ChAdOx1 nCoV-19) in healthy adults. For TCRbeta chain sequencing, PBMC samples were collected from trial participants at day 0 and at day 28 after the second dose.

The source is an adult who received the AZD1222 COVID-19 vaccine. The material sequenced was peripheral blood, taken 28 days after the second AZD1222 dose. This receptor chain uses TRBV7-9 and TRBJ1-4; possibly the D gene is TRBD1, per 6 matching bases. The CDR3 protein: CASSLGGQDEKLFF. The DNA sequence is as follows: TGTGCCAGCAGCCTAGGGGGACAAGATGAAAAACTGTTTTTT. The reference TRBV7-9 and TRBJ1-4 proteins fill in what lies around the CDR3, so the full variable domain reads DTGVSQNPRHKITKRGQNVTFRCDPISEHNRLYWYRQTLGQGPEFLTYFQNEAQLEKSRLLSDRFSAERPKGSFSTLEIQRTEQGDSAMYLCASSLGGQDEKLFFGSGTQLSVL.